This TCR beta chain derives from a study of cytomegalovirus exposure and HLA in healthy donors. Study-wide points: Reportedly, diagnosis of cytomegalovirus status by the classifier showed high specificity and sensitivity. Some public TCRs appeared in many individuals, while most sequences were rare.

Notes on this clone: Its antigen is unknown.

The study drew the donors from its roughly 110-subject validation cohort, separate from the approximately 700-subject first cohort. V shed 5 bases and J 0 bases; nucleotides not matched to a gene: 16. CDR3 length: 19 amino acids. Germline CDR1 SNHLY, CDR2 FYNNEI. Profiled with immunoSEQ multiplex PCR; TCRdb holds only in-frame clones, not every one. The sample records around 160,000 clones, around 85% being singletons. This TCR was recovered from a man under 40 in good health and CMV-seropositive. The sequencing input was PBMCs. V gene TRBV2 combines with J gene TRBJ1-5, with TRBD1 identical over 7 bases. As DNA, the CDR3 is TGTGCCAGCAGTACTACCTACAGGGGCCTCGGGTATAGCAATCAGCCCCAGCATTTT. Amino acids: CASSTTYRGLGYSNQPQHF.